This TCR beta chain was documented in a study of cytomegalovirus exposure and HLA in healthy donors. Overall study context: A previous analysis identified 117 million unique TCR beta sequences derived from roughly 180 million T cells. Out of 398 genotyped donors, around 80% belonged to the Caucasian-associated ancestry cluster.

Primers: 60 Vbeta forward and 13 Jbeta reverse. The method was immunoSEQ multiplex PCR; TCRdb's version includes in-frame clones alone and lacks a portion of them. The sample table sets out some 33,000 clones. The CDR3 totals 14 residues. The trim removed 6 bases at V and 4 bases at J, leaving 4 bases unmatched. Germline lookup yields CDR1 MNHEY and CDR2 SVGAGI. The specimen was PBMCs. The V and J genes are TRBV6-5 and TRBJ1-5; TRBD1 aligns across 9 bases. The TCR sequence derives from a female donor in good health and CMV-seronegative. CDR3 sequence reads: CASSDRGSNQPQHF. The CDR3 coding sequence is TGTGCCAGCAGCGACAGGGGGTCAAATCAGCCCCAGCATTTT.